This T cell receptor beta chain derives from a study of cytomegalovirus exposure and HLA in healthy donors. Study outcomes and limitations: Several V segments, TRBV6-2 and TRBV6-3 among them, could not be told apart and were dropped. Some TCR beta chains (more than 150 of them) were listed as cytomegalovirus-associated.

Nominally healthy donors provided the samples, though records likely missed some immune exposures. The CDR3 is 15 residues long. With V trimmed by 8 bases and J by 8 bases, 11 bases remained unmatched. Germline V gene data show CDR1 as SNHLY and CDR2 as FYNNEI. Researchers ran the PCR with 60 Vbeta and 13 Jbeta primers. The authors' processing: Later work found roughly 80 million unique TCR beta chains, with about 10 million shared. Profiling relied on immunoSEQ multiplex PCR, and the TCRdb table lists in-frame clones only, not all of them. For V, J and clone size, that table is used; D and trimming come from the DNA. Counted here are 70,000 to 95,000 clones, approximately 84% occurring once; the ten biggest clones make up around 6%. Notes on this clone: Its antigen is not identified.

Sequences were obtained from PBMCs. The J gene is TRBJ2-1, the V gene TRBV2, with 11 bases identical to TRBD1. This clonotype was sampled from a woman younger than 30 in good health and CMV-seropositive. This CDR3 is CASEPRDRGMYEQFF. CDR3 coding DNA: TGTGCCAGCGAGCCCCGGGACAGGGGGATGTATGAGCAGTTCTTC.